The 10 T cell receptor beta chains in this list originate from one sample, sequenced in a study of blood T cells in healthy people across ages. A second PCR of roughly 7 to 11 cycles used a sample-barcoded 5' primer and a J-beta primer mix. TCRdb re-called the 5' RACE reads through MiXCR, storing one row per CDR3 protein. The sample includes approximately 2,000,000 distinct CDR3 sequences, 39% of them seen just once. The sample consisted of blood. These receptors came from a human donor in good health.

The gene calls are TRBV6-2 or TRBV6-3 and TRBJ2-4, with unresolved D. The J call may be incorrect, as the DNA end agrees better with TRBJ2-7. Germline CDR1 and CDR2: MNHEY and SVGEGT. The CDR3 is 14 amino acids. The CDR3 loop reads CASSPFSTCYEQYF. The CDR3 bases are TGTGCCAGCAGCCCCTTTTCGACCTGTTACGAGCAGTACTTC.

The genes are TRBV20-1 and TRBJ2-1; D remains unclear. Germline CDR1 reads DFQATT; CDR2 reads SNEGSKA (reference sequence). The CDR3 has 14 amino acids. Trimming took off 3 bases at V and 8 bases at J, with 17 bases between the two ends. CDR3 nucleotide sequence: TGCAGTGCTAGTTCATTCCCCCAAGTCGATGAGCAGTTCTTC. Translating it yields CSASSFPQVDEQFF.

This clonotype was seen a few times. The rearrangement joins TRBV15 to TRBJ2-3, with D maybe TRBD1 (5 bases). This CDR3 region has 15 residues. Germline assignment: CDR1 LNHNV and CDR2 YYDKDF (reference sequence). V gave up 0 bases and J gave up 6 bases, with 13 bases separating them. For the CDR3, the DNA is TGTGCCACCAGCAGAGATGGGGCTCCCGGGGATACGCAGTATTTT. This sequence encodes CATSRDGAPGDTQYF.

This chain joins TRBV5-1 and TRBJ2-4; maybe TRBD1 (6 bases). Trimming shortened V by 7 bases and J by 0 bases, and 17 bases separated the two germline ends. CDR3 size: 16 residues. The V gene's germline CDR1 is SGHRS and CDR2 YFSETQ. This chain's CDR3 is CASRADSELAKNIQYF. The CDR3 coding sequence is TGCGCCAGCCGAGCGGACAGCGAACTAGCCAAAAACATTCAGTACTTC.

CDR3 DNA sequence: TGTGCCAGCAGCCAAGGGTTGCAGTACGAGCAGTACTTC. Encoded protein: CASSQGLQYEQYF. The chain uses TRBV3-1 and TRBJ2-4; D remains unclear. The assigned J gene may be wrong: the sequence end matches TRBJ2-7 better. This CDR3 has 13 amino acids. From germline, CDR1 is LGHDT and CDR2 YNNKEL (reference sequence).

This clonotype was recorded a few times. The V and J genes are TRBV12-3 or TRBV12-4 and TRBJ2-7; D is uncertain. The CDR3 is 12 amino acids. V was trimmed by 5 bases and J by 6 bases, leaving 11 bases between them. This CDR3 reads CASSGAPFEQYF. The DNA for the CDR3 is TGTGCCAGCAGTGGCGCCCCCTTCGAGCAGTACTTC.

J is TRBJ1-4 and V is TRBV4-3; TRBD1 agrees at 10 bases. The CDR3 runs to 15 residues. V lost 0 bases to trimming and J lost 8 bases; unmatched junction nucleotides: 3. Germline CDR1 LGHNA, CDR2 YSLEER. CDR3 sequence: CASSQEGQGREKLFF. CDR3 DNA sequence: TGCGCCAGCAGCCAAGAGGGACAGGGGCGAGAAAAACTGTTTTTT.

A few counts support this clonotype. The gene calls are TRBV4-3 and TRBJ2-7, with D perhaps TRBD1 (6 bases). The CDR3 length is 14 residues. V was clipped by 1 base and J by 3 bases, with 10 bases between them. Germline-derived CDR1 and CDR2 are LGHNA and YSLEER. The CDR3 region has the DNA TGCGCCAGCAGCCAAGGACAGGTGGACTACGAGCAGTACTTC. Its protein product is CASSQGQVDYEQYF.

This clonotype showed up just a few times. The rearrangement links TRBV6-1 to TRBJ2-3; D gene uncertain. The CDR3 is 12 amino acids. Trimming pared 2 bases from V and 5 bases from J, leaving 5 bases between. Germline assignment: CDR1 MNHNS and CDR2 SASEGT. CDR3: CASSEIRDTQYF. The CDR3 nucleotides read TGTGCCAGCAGTGAAATTAGAGATACGCAGTATTTT.

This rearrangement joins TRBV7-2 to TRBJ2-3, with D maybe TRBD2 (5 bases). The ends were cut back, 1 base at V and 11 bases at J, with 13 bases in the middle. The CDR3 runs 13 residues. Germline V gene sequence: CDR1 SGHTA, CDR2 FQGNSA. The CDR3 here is CASSLDPAGQQYF. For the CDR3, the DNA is TGTGCCAGCAGCTTAGACCCGGCGGGTCAGCAGTATTTT.